Below, 15 T cell receptor beta chains from the same sample are listed, as sequenced in a study of cytomegalovirus exposure and HLA in healthy donors (TCRdb year 2017). The library was made by the immunoSEQ multiplex PCR assay. In its TCRdb copy, this immuneACCESS table keeps in-frame sequences only and misses some clones. Where compared with another copy, unresolved V genes explain less than half of these, and the others have no known cause. The sample includes 90,000 to 130,000 clones, with roughly 90% observed a single time. The biggest ten clones account for 1.4% to 1.5% of the sample. The specimen was PBMCs. The source of these receptors is a woman aged 25 to 45 in good health and CMV-seropositive.

The rearrangement joins TRBV6-6 to TRBJ1-4; 7 nucleotides agree with TRBD1. This CDR3 region has 13 residues. Germline lookup yields CDR1 MNHNY and CDR2 SVGAGI (reference sequence). V shed 5 bases, J shed 6 bases, and the junction held 3 bases outside the gene matches. The CDR3 here is CASSRQGHEKLFF. The CDR3 nucleotides are TGTGCCAGCAGTCGACAGGGACATGAAAAACTGTTTTTT.

This chain's CDR3 is CAISGGSNEQFF. The CDR3 nucleotides read TGTGCCATCAGTGGAGGAAGCAATGAGCAGTTCTTC. The rearrangement uses TRBV10-3 and TRBJ2-1; D gene unclear. Germline-derived CDR1 and CDR2 are ENHRY and SYGVKD. This CDR3 is built from 12 residues. With 4 bases removed from V and 6 bases from J, the gap between germline ends came to 7 bases.

A few counts support this clone. The chain couples TRBV7-9 to TRBJ1-1, with a weak D call TRBD1 (5 bases). This CDR3 is 16 amino acids long. V lost 5 bases, J lost 4 bases, and 20 bases lay in between. Germline V gene sequence: CDR1 SEHNR, CDR2 FQNEAQ (reference sequence). The CDR3 is CASSAGTGRESTEAFF. The DNA of the CDR3 is TGTGCCAGCAGCGCCGGGACTGGGAGAGAAAGCACTGAAGCTTTCTTT.

The chain links TRBV6-5 to TRBJ1-2; D ambiguous. V dropped 0 bases and J dropped 7 bases, with 9 bases sitting between them. The CDR3 length is 13 residues. In germline, CDR1 is MNHEY, CDR2 SVGAGI. DNA of the CDR3: TGTGCCAGCAGTTACTCGAATGCGGGTGGCTACACCTTC. The encoded protein is CASSYSNAGGYTF.

V gene TRBV6-4 combines with J gene TRBJ2-1; 11 bases fit TRBD2. After removal of 6 bases from V and 4 bases from J, the junction contained 5 bases not matched to a gene. Germline V gene sequence: CDR1 MRHNA, CDR2 SNTAGT. The CDR3 sequence is 15 residues long. DNA for the CDR3: TGTGCCAGCAGACCCGGGACTAGCGGATACAATGAGCAGTTCTTC. This encodes CASRPGTSGYNEQFF.

This chain uses TRBV2 with TRBJ1-1; TRBD1 is a possible D gene (5 bases). The CDR3 sequence is 13 residues long. Germline V gene sequence: CDR1 SNHLY, CDR2 FYNNEI. Trimming took off 2 bases at V and 1 base at J, with 5 bases between the two ends. The DNA for the CDR3 is TGTGCCAGCAGTGAACAGGGGAACACTGAAGCTTTCTTT. Translation: CASSEQGNTEAFF.

This clone was observed a single time. The CDR3: CASSHPSSFNYGYTF. CDR3 DNA sequence: TGCGCCAGCAGCCACCCTAGTTCATTTAACTATGGCTACACCTTC. The chain carries TRBV4-1 and TRBJ1-2; D is unclear. The CDR3 spans 15 residues. Germline-derived CDR1 and CDR2 are MGHRA and YSYEKL. Trimming took off 3 bases at V and 1 base at J, with 12 bases between the two ends.

The genes are TRBV6-5 and TRBJ1-2; the match to TRBD1 covers 9 bases. After removal of 6 bases from V and 8 bases from J, the junction contained 7 bases not matched to a gene. This CDR3 comprises 13 residues. Germline CDR1 MNHEY, CDR2 SVGAGI. The CDR3 spells CASSTGQGGGYTF. As DNA, the CDR3 is TGTGCCAGCAGCACGGGACAGGGTGGGGGCTACACCTTC.

The CDR3 DNA is TGTGCCAGCAGCTTGCTTAGCGGGGGACACTCCTACGAGCAGTACTTC. Translation: CASSLLSGGHSYEQYF. J is TRBJ2-7 and V is TRBV5-6, with 9 bases fitting TRBD2. J was trimmed by 0 bases and V by 1 base; bases with no gene match: 5. The germline gives CDR1 SGHDT, CDR2 YYEEEE. The CDR3 sequence is 16 residues long. Variable domain in full (rest from reference TRBV5-6 and TRBJ2-7): DAGVTQSPTHLIKTRGQQVTLRCSPKSGHDTVSWYQQALGQGPQFIFQYYEEEERQRGNFPDRFSGHQFPNYSSELNVNALLLGDSALYLCASSLLSGGHSYEQYFGPGTRLTVT.

The chain carries TRBV9 and TRBJ2-2; 7 bases line up with TRBD1. Germline V CDR1 and CDR2: SGDLS, YYNGEE. The V segment lost 3 bases and the J segment 6 bases; nucleotides outside the gene matches: 8. The CDR3 loop spans 15 amino acids. This CDR3 is CASSATQGVAGELFF. As DNA, the CDR3 is TGTGCCAGCAGCGCAACCCAGGGGGTAGCCGGGGAGCTGTTTTTT.

The CDR3 spells CASSFNRGNQPQHF. DNA for the CDR3: TGTGCCAGCAGTTTCAACAGAGGCAATCAGCCCCAGCATTTT. The chain employs TRBV28 and TRBJ1-5; unclear D gene. Germline V lookup: CDR1 MDHEN, CDR2 SYDVKM. This CDR3 has 14 amino acids. Trimming stripped 3 bases from V and 2 bases from J, with 8 bases between.

This clone was seen a handful of times. The gene calls are TRBV7-9 and TRBJ2-7, with D perhaps matching TRBD2 (6 bases). The ends were cut back, 4 bases at V and 3 bases at J, with 7 bases in the middle. The CDR3 sequence is 12 residues long. Germline V gene lookup returns CDR1 SEHNR and CDR2 FQNEAQ (reference sequence). The CDR3 DNA is TGTGCCAGCAGCTCGACTAGCTACGAGCAGTACTTC. This gives the protein CASSSTSYEQYF.

A few counts support this clone. The chain joins TRBV4-3 to TRBJ2-2; D is uncertain. V lost 0 bases to trimming and J lost 8 bases, with 7 bases between them. CDR1 and CDR2 from the germline V gene are LGHNA and YSLEER. The CDR3 runs 13 residues. In nucleotides, the CDR3 is TGCGCCAGCAGCCAAGACAATGTGGGGGAGCTGTTTTTT. Translated: CASSQDNVGELFF.

The chain is built from TRBV23-1 and TRBJ2-7; 13 nucleotides align to TRBD2. TRBV23-1 is assigned to the ORF class and has an uncertain function. V gave up 9 bases and J gave up 2 bases; unmatched junction bases: 1. The CDR3 runs 13 residues. CDR3 in amino acids: CASTSGRAYEQYF. CDR3 coding DNA: TGCGCCAGTACTAGCGGGAGGGCCTACGAGCAGTACTTC.

This clone was detected only once. Written as DNA, the CDR3 is TGTGCCAGCAGTTCAACTGGGACTACAAGATACAATGAGCAGTTCTTC. Translated, it gives CASSSTGTTRYNEQFF. This sequence joins TRBV28 and TRBJ2-1; 7 nucleotides agree with TRBD2. CDR1 and CDR2 (germline): MDHEN, SYDVKM. Trimming took 4 bases from V and 4 from J; bases not matched to a gene: 10. CDR3 length: 16 amino acids. The entire variable domain, with the rest obtained from reference TRBV28 and TRBJ2-1, is as follows: DVKVTQSSRYLVKRTGEKVFLECVQDMDHENMFWYRQDPGLGLRLIYFSYDVKMKEKGDIPEGYSVSREKKERFSLILESASTNQTSMYLCASSSTGTTRYNEQFFGPGTRLTVL.